The clone carrying this T cell receptor beta chain was seen a single time. This sample is part of a study of blood T cell repertoires in COVID-19. On the study more broadly: PBMCs, B-cell-depleted T cells, or T cells were the source of the cDNA or gDNA that made up the material.

Study processing details: Counts of nucleated cells, estimated from reference gene primer amplification, were obtained. The table came from immunoSEQ multiplex PCR; TCRdb's copy has only in-frame clones and leaves some out. Clone size and the V and J calls come from that table; the DNA yielded D and trimming. The repertoire includes 200,000 or so clones, around 81% of them detected once, and less than 2.5% sits in the top ten. V was shortened by 7 bases and J by 4 bases, with 13 bases between the two germline ends. CDR1 MRHNA and CDR2 SNTAGT come from the germline V gene. The CDR3 is 13 residues long.

The rearrangement links TRBV6-4 to TRBJ1-2, with D maybe TRBD1 (6 bases). The TCR originated in a woman aged 55-69 years with acute or convalescent COVID-19. Sequenced input: peripheral blood. The CDR3 spells CASKQGQSYGYTF. CDR3 coding DNA: TGTGCCAGCAAGCAGGGACAAAGCTATGGCTACACCTTC.